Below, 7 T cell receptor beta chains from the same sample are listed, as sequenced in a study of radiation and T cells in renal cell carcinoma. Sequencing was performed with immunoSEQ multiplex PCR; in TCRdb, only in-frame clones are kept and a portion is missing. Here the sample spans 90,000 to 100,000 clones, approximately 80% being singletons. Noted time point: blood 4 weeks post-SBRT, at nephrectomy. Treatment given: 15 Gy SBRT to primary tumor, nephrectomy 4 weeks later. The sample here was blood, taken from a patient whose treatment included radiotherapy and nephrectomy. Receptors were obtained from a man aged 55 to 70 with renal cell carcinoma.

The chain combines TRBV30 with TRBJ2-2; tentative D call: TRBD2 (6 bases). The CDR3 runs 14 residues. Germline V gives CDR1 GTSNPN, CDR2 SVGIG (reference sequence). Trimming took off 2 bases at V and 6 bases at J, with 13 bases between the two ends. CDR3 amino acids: CAWSQTRYAGELFF. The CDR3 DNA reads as TGTGCCTGGAGTCAGACTAGATACGCCGGGGAGCTGTTTTTT. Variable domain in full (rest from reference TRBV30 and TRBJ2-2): SQTIHQWPATLVQPVGSPLSLECTVEGTSNPNLYWYRQAAGRGLQLLFYSVGIGQISSEVPQNLSASRPQDRQFILSSKKLLLSDSGFYLCAWSQTRYAGELFFGEGSRLTVL.

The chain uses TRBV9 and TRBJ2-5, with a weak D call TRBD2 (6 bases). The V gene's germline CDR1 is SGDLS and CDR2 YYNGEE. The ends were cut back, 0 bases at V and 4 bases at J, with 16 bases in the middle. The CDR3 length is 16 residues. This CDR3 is CASSVEGRDVRETQYF. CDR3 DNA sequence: TGTGCCAGCAGCGTAGAAGGGCGGGACGTTCGAGAGACCCAGTACTTC.

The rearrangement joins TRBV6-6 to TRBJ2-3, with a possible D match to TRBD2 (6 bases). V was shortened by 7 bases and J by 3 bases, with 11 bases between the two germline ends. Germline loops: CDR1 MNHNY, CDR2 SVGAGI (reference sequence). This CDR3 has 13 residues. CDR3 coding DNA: TGTGCCAGCATCCGGGAGATAACAGATACGCAGTATTTT. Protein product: CASIREITDTQYF.

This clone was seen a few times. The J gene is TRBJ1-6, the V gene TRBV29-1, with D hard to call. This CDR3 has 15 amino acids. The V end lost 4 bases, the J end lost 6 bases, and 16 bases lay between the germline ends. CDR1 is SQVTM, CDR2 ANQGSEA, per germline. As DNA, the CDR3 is TGCAGCGTTGGCTTCGGTCCAGTGACTAATTCACCCCTCCACTTT. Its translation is CSVGFGPVTNSPLHF.

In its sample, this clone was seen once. CDR3 coding DNA: TGTGCCTGGATATCGGCTAGCGGTGACTACGAGCAGTACTTC. Amino acid sequence: CAWISASGDYEQYF. The V gene is TRBV30, the J gene TRBJ2-7; 7 bases agree with TRBD2. V shed 4 bases and J 3 bases; nucleotides not matched to a gene: 9. Per the germline V gene, CDR1 is GTSNPN and CDR2 is SVGIG (reference sequence). The CDR3 is made up of 14 amino acids. The variable domain in full, with the rest retrieved from reference TRBV30 and TRBJ2-7, is SQTIHQWPATLVQPVGSPLSLECTVEGTSNPNLYWYRQAAGRGLQLLFYSVGIGQISSEVPQNLSASRPQDRQFILSSKKLLLSDSGFYLCAWISASGDYEQYFGPGTRLTVT.

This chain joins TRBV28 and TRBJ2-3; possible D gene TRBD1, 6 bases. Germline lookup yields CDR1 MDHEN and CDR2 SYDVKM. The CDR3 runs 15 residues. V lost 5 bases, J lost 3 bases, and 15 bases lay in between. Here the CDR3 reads CASSKSRQVTDTQYF. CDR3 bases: TGTGCCAGCAGTAAATCCCGACAGGTAACAGATACGCAGTATTTT.

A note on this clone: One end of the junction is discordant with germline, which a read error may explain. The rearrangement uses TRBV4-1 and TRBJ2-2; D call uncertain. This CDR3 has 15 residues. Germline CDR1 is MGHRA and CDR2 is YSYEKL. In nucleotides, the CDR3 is TGCGCCAGCAGCCAAGTATCCACTTCCACCCGGGAGCTGTTTTTT. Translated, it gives CASSQVSTSTRELFF.